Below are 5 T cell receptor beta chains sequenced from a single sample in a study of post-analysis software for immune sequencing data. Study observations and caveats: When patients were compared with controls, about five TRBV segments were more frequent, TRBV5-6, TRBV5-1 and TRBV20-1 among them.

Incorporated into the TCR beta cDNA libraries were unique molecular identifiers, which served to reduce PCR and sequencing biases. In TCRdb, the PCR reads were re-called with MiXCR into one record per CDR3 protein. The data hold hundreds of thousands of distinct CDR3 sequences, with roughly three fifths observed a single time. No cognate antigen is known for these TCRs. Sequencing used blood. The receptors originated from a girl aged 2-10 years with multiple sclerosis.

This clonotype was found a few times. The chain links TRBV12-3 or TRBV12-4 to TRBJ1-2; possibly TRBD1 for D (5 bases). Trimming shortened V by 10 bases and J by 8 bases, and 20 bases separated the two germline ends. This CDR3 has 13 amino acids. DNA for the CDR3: TGTGCCACCAGCGGGGCAGGGCCGGGCGGCTACACCTTC. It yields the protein CATSGAGPGGYTF.

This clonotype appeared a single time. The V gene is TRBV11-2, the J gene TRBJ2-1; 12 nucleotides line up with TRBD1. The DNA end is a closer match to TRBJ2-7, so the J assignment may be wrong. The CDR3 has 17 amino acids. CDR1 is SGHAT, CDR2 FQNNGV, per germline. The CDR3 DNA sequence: TGTGCCAGCAGCTGGGGACAGGGGGCAGGGGTTTACAATGAGCAGTACTTC. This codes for CASSWGQGAGVYNEQYF.

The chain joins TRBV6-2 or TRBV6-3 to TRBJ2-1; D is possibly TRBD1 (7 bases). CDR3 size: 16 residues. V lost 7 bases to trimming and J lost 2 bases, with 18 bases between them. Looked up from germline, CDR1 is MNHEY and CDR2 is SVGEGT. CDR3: CASKPYQGGPYNEQFF. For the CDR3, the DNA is TGTGCCAGCAAGCCCTACCAGGGGGGCCCCTACAATGAGCAGTTCTTC.

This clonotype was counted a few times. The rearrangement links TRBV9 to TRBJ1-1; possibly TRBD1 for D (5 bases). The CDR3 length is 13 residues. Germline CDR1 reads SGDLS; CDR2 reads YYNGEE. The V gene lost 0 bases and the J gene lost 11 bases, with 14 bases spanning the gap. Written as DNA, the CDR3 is TGTGCCAGCAGCGTAGATAACGGAGGGGACGCTTTCTTT. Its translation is CASSVDNGGDAFF.

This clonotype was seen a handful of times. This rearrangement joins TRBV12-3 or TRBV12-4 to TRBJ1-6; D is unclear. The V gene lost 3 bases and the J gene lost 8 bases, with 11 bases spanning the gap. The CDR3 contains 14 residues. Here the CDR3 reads CASSFTEKHSPLHF. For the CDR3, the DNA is TGTGCCAGCAGTTTTACAGAGAAACATTCACCCCTCCACTTT.